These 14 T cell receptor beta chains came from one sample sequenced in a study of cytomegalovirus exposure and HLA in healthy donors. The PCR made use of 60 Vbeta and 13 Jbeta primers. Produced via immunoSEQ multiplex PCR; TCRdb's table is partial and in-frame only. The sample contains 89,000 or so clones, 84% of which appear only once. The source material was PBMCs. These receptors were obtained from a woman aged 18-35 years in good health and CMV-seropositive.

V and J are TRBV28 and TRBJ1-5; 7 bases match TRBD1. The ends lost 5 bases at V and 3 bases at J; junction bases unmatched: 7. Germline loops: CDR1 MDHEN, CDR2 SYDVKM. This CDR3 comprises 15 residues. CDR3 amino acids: CASSQPGQFNQPQHF. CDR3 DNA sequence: TGTGCCAGCAGTCAACCGGGACAGTTCAATCAGCCCCAGCATTTT.

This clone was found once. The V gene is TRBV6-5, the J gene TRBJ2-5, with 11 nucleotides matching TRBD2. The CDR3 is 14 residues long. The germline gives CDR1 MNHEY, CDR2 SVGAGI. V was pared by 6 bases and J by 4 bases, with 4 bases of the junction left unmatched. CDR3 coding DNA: TGTGCCAGCAGCTATAGCGGGGGGGCAGAGACCCAGTACTTC. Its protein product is CASSYSGGAETQYF.

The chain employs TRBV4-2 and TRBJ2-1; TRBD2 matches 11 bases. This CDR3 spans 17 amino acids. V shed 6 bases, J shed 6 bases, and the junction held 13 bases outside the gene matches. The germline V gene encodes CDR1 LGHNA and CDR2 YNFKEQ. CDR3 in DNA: TGTGCCAGCAGGGCTTATCAAGAGACTAGCGGGGCCAATGAGCAGTTCTTC. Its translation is CASRAYQETSGANEQFF.

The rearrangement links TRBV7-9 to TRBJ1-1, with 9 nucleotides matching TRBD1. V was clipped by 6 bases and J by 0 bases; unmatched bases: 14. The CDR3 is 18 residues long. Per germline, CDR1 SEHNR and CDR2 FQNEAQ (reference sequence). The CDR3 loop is CASRVRSGTGTMNTEAFF. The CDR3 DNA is TGTGCCAGCAGGGTTAGATCCGGGACAGGGACCATGAACACTGAAGCTTTCTTT.

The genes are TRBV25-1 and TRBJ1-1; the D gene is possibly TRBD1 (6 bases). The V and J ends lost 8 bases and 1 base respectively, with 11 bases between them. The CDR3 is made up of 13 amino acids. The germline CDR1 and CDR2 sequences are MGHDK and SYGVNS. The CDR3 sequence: CASDQGTNTEAFF. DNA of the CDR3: TGTGCCAGCGATCAGGGGACGAACACTGAAGCTTTCTTT.

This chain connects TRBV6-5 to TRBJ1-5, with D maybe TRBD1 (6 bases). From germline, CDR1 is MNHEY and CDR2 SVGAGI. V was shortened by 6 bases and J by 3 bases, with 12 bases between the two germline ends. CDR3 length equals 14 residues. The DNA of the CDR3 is TGTGCCAGCAGACCGCACAGGGACAATCAGCCCCAGCATTTT. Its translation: CASRPHRDNQPQHF.

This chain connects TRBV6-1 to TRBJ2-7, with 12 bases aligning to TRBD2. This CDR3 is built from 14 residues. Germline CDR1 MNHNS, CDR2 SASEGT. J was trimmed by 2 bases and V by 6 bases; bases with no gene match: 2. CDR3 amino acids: CASRWTSGTYEQYF. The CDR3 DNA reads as TGTGCCAGCAGGTGGACTAGCGGGACCTACGAGCAGTACTTC.

The CDR3 loop is CASSRGTGGAGDYGYTF. DNA for the CDR3: TGCGCCAGCAGCCGAGGGACAGGGGGCGCGGGCGACTATGGCTACACCTTC. The chain is built from TRBV4-1 and TRBJ1-2; 12 positions match TRBD1. The CDR3 sequence is 17 residues long. Germline CDR1 reads MGHRA; CDR2 reads YSYEKL. The junction had 9 bases not matched to a gene; V was cut back by 4 bases and J by 3 bases.

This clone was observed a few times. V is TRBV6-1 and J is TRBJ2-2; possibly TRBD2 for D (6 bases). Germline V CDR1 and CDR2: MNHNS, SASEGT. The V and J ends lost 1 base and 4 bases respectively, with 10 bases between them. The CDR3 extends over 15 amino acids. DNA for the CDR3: TGTGCCAGCAGTGAAGAGGCGGGACCCACCGGGGAGCTGTTTTTT. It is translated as CASSEEAGPTGELFF.

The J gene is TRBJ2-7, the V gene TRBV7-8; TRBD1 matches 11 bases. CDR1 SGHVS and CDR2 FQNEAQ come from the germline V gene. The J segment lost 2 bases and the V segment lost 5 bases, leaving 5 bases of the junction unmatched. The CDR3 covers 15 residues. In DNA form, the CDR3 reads TGTGCCAGCAGCGCGAGGACAGGGGGCACCTACGAGCAGTACTTC. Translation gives CASSARTGGTYEQYF. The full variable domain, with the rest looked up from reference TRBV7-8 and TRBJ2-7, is GAGVSQSPRYKVAKRGQDVALRCDPISGHVSLFWYQQALGQGPEFLTYFQNEAQLDKSGLPSDRFFAERPEGSVSTLKIQRTQQEDSAVYLCASSARTGGTYEQYFGPGTRLTVT.

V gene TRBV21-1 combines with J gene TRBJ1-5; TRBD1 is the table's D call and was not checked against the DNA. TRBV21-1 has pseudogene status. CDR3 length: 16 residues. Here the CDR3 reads CASSKVRANRAQPQHF. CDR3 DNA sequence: TGTGCCAGCAGCAAAGTAAGGGCGAACAGGGCCCAGCCCCAGCATTTT.

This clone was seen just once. CDR3 nucleotide sequence: TGTGCCAGCAGTTACTCCACACCGGGAGATACGCAGTATTTT. Its translation: CASSYSTPGDTQYF. This chain uses TRBV6-5 with TRBJ2-3; D uncertain. The V and J ends lost 0 bases and 5 bases respectively, with 9 bases between them. CDR1 and CDR2 from the germline V gene are MNHEY and SVGAGI. The CDR3 covers 14 residues.

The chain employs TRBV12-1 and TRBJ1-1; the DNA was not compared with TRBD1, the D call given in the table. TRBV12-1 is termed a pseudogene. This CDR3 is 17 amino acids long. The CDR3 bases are TGTGCCAGCAATCAGGACAATGTCTTAATCATGAACACTGAAGCTTTCTTT. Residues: CASNQDNVLIMNTEAFF.

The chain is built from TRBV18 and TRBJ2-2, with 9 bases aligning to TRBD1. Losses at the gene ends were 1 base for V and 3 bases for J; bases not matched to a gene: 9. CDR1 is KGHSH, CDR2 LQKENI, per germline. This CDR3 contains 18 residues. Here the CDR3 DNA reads TGTGCCAGCTCACCACGGAGCCCGGGACAGGGAGACACCGGGGAGCTGTTTTTT. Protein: CASSPRSPGQGDTGELFF.